This note documents a single TCR beta chain sequence. Its antigen is not identified. The sample belongs to a study of blood T cells in healthy people across ages. Study outcomes and limitations: Samples with more naive T cells showed higher observed beta diversity. PBMCs that were unsorted prevented a conclusive naive versus antigen-experienced comparison. CMV status of donors was not determined, possibly confounding expanded clonotype changes.

Peripheral blood from each donor was collected in a volume of approximately 9.2 milliliters. This CDR3 contains 19 residues. The germline V and J ends were trimmed by 0 bases and 1 base, with 20 bases remaining between them. Germline CDR1 SGHRS, CDR2 YFSETQ. Next came a second PCR, run for about 7 to 12 cycles, which used a sample-barcoded 5' primer along with a J-beta primer mix. TCRdb used MiXCR to reprocess the 5' RACE reads, holding one entry per CDR3 protein. The table lists hundreds of thousands of distinct CDR3 sequences, 25% to 30% of them singletons. The clonotype was recovered from a woman in her 70s in good health. Input material: blood. The genes are TRBV5-1 and TRBJ2-1; D not resolved. For the CDR3, the DNA is TGCGCCAGCAGCTTGGAGGGTAACTACATACTTGGGTCCTACAATGAGCAGTTCTTC. Residues: CASSLEGNYILGSYNEQFF.